This T cell receptor (beta chain) comes out of a study of blood T cell repertoires in COVID-19. Study as a whole: Sources were T cells, B-cell-depleted T cells, or PBMCs; the material itself was cDNA or gDNA.

As originally analysed: Counts of nucleated cells, estimated from reference gene primer amplification, were obtained. Using immunoSEQ multiplex PCR, the repertoire was profiled, and TCRdb retains in-frame clones only, with some absent. D and trimming come from the DNA, and the V and J calls and clone size come from that table. The table shows roughly 180,000 clones, with 82% occurring only once. CDR3 size: 15 residues. Per the germline V gene, CDR1 is MNHEY and CDR2 is SVGAGI. V was pared by 4 bases and J by 4 bases, with 6 bases of the junction left unmatched. The TCR sequence derives from a woman aged 80 or over with active or convalescent COVID-19. The chain combines TRBV6-5 with TRBJ2-7, with 11 bases fitting TRBD2. The sequencing sample was made of peripheral blood. CDR3 region: CASSSAGTSGYEQYF. The CDR3 DNA reads as TGTGCCAGCAGTTCCGCGGGGACTAGCGGATACGAGCAGTACTTC.